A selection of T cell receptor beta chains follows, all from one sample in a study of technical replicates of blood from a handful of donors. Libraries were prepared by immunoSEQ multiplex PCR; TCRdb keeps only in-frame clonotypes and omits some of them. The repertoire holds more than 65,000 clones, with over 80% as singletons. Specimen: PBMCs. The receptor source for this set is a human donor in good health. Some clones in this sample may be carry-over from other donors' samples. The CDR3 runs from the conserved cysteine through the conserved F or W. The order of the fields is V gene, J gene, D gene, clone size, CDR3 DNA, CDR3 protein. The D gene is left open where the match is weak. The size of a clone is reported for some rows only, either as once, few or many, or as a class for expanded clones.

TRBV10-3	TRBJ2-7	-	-	TGTGCCATCAGTCGTTCCCCCTCCTACGAGCAGTACTTC	CAISRSPSYEQYF
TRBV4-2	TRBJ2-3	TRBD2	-	TGTGCCAGCAGCCAAGAAGGGCTAGCGGGACTCAACACAGATACGCAGTATTTT	CASSQEGLAGLNTDTQYF
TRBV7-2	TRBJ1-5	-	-	TGTGCCAGCAGCTTAATCTTCTCGGGTCAGCCCCAGCATTTT	CASSLIFSGQPQHF
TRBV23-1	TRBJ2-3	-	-	TGCGCCAGCCAGGGTGCAGATACGCAGTATTTT	CASQGADTQYF
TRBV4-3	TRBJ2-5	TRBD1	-	TGCGCCAGCAGCCAAGATCTAGGACAGGGCCGCGAGACCCAGTACTTC	CASSQDLGQGRETQYF
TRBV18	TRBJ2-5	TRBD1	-	TGTGCCAGCTCACGGAGTCAACAGGGGAAAGAGACCCAGTACTTC	CASSRSQQGKETQYF
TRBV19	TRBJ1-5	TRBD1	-	TGTGCCAGTAGTATGAGAGGACAGGGCAGCAATCAGCCCCAGCATTTT	CASSMRGQGSNQPQHF
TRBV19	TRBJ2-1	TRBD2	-	TGTGCCAGTAGTATCGCGGGTGCGGGAGCATACAATGAGCAGTTCTTC	CASSIAGAGAYNEQFF
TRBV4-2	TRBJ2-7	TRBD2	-	TGTGCCAGCAGCCAGTCAGCCCAGCGGGATTGGTCCTACGAGCAGTACTTC	CASSQSAQRDWSYEQYF
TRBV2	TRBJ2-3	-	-	TGTGCCAGCAGTGGATTGACTAGGACAGATACGCAGTATTTT	CASSGLTRTDTQYF
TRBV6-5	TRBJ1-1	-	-	TGTGCCAGCAGTTACTCCCAGGGTAATGAAGCTTTCTTT	CASSYSQGNEAFF
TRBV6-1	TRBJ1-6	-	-	TGTGCCAGCGGTTGGCAAAATTCACCCCTCCACTTT	CASGWQNSPLHF
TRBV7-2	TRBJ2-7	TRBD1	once	TGTGCCAGCACGAAATCCGGGACAGGGGTCTACGAGCAGTACTTC	CASTKSGTGVYEQYF
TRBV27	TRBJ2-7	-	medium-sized	TGTGCCAGCAGCGGCAAGGGGGTCTTTAACTACGAGCAGTACTTC	CASSGKGVFNYEQYF
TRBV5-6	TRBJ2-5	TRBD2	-	TGTGCCAGCAGCTTCAGGACTAGCGTAGAGACCCAGTACTTC	CASSFRTSVETQYF
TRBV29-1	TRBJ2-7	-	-	TGCAGCGTTGTGACTAGCTCCTACGAGCAGTACTTC	CSVVTSSYEQYF
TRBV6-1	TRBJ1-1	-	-	TGTGCCAGCAGTCAAGACTGGAACACTGAAGCTTTCTTT	CASSQDWNTEAFF
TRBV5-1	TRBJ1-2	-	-	TGCGCCAGCAGCCCAGACCTCGACAGGCGGAACTATGGCTACACCTTC	CASSPDLDRRNYGYTF
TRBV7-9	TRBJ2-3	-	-	TGTGCCAGCACCTACACAGATACGCAGTATTTT	CASTYTDTQYF
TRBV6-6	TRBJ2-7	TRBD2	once	TGTGCCAGCGAGTCCACCGGGGGGGCCTACGAGCAGTACTTC	CASESTGGAYEQYF
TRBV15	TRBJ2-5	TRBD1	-	TGTGCCACCAGCAGGGGGACAGGCGAAGAGACCCAGTACTTC	CATSRGTGEETQYF
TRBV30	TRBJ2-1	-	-	TGTGCCTGGAGCGTAACTCCGAGGGCGGTTACCCCTCAGTTCTTC	CAWSVTPRAVTPQFF
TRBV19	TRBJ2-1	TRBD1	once	TGTGCCAGTAGAGGACAGGGGACCCTTCAGTTCTTC	CASRGQGTLQFF
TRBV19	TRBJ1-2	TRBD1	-	TGTGCCAGTAGAGACAGGGCGGAGAACTATGGCTACACCTTC	CASRDRAENYGYTF
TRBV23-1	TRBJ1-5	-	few	TGCGCCAGCAGTCAATCGGCAGGACAGCCCCAGCATTTT	CASSQSAGQPQHF
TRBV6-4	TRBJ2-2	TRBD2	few	TGTGCCAGCAGTGAAGATAGCGGGGGGGCCGCCGGGGAGCTGTTTTTT	CASSEDSGGAAGELFF
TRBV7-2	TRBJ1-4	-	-	TGTGCCAGCAGCTTGGGGGGGAGGGAAGGTGAAAAACTGTTTTTT	CASSLGGREGEKLFF
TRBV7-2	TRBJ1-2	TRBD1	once	TGTGCCAGCAGCTCAGGGGGCGCAGCGAACTATGGCTACACCTTC	CASSSGGAANYGYTF
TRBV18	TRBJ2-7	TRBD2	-	TGTGCCAGCTCACCAATCGGGGGGAATAACGAGCAGTACTTC	CASSPIGGNNEQYF
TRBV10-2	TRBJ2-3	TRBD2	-	TGCGCCAGCAGTCTCTCTAGCGGTCGATATACGCAGTATTTT	CASSLSSGRYTQYF
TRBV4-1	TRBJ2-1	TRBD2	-	TGCGCCAGCAGCCAAGTAGACTTAGGACTAGCGGGCAATGAGCAGTTCTTC	CASSQVDLGLAGNEQFF
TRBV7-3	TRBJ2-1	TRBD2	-	TGTGCCAGCAGCACTAGCGGGGGCCCCGATGAGCAGTTCTTC	CASSTSGGPDEQFF
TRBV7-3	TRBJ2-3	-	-	TGTGCCAGCAGCTTCCGGGCCGGGGGGCAATCAACGCAGTATTTT	CASSFRAGGQSTQYF
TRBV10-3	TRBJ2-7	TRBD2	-	TGTGCCATCAGTGACCCGGGACTACCTTACGGCGAGCAGTACTTC	CAISDPGLPYGEQYF
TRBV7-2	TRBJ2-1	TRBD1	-	TGTGCCAGCAAACCAGGACAGGACCCCTACAATGAGCAGTTCTTC	CASKPGQDPYNEQFF
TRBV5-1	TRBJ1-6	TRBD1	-	TGCGCCAGCAGCAGGGGACAGGGGAGCTCCTATAATTCACCCCTCCACTTT	CASSRGQGSSYNSPLHF
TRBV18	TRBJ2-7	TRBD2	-	TGTGCCAGCTCACTGCCGGGACTAGCCTACGAGCAGTACTTC	CASSLPGLAYEQYF
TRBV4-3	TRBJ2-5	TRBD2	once	TGCGCCAGCAGCCAGGGGAGCGGGGAGAGTGAGACCCAGTACTTC	CASSQGSGESETQYF
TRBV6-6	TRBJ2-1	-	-	TGTGCCAGTCTTGGGGGCAAAAGCAATGAGCAGTTCTTC	CASLGGKSNEQFF
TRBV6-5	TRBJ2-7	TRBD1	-	TGTGCCAGCAGTTACTCTCGGGGACAGACCCACTCTGCGAAGTACTTC	CASSYSRGQTHSAKYF
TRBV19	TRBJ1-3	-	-	TGTGCCAGTAGTACGGGAGGAAACACCATATATTTT	CASSTGGNTIYF
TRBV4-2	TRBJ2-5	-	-	TGTGCCAGCAGCCAAGATCAAGGGACTGCAGAGACCCAGTACTTC	CASSQDQGTAETQYF
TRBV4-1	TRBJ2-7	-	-	TGCGCCAGCAGCCAGGGCAGAGGGGGCTACGAGCAGTACTTC	CASSQGRGGYEQYF
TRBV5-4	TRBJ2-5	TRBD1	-	TGTGCCAGCAGCCCTTGGACAGGGCAGGAAGAGACCCAGTACTTC	CASSPWTGQEETQYF
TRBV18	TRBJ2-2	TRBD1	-	TGTGCCAGCTCACCGGGACAGCGTTTCGCGAACACCGGGGAGCTGTTTTTT	CASSPGQRFANTGELFF
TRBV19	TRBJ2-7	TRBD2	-	TGTGCCAGTAGTATAGGGCTAGCGGGACTAAACGAGCAGTACTTC	CASSIGLAGLNEQYF
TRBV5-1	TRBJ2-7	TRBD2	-	TGCGCCAGCAGCTTGGGAGCGGGAGTCTACGAGCAGTACTTC	CASSLGAGVYEQYF